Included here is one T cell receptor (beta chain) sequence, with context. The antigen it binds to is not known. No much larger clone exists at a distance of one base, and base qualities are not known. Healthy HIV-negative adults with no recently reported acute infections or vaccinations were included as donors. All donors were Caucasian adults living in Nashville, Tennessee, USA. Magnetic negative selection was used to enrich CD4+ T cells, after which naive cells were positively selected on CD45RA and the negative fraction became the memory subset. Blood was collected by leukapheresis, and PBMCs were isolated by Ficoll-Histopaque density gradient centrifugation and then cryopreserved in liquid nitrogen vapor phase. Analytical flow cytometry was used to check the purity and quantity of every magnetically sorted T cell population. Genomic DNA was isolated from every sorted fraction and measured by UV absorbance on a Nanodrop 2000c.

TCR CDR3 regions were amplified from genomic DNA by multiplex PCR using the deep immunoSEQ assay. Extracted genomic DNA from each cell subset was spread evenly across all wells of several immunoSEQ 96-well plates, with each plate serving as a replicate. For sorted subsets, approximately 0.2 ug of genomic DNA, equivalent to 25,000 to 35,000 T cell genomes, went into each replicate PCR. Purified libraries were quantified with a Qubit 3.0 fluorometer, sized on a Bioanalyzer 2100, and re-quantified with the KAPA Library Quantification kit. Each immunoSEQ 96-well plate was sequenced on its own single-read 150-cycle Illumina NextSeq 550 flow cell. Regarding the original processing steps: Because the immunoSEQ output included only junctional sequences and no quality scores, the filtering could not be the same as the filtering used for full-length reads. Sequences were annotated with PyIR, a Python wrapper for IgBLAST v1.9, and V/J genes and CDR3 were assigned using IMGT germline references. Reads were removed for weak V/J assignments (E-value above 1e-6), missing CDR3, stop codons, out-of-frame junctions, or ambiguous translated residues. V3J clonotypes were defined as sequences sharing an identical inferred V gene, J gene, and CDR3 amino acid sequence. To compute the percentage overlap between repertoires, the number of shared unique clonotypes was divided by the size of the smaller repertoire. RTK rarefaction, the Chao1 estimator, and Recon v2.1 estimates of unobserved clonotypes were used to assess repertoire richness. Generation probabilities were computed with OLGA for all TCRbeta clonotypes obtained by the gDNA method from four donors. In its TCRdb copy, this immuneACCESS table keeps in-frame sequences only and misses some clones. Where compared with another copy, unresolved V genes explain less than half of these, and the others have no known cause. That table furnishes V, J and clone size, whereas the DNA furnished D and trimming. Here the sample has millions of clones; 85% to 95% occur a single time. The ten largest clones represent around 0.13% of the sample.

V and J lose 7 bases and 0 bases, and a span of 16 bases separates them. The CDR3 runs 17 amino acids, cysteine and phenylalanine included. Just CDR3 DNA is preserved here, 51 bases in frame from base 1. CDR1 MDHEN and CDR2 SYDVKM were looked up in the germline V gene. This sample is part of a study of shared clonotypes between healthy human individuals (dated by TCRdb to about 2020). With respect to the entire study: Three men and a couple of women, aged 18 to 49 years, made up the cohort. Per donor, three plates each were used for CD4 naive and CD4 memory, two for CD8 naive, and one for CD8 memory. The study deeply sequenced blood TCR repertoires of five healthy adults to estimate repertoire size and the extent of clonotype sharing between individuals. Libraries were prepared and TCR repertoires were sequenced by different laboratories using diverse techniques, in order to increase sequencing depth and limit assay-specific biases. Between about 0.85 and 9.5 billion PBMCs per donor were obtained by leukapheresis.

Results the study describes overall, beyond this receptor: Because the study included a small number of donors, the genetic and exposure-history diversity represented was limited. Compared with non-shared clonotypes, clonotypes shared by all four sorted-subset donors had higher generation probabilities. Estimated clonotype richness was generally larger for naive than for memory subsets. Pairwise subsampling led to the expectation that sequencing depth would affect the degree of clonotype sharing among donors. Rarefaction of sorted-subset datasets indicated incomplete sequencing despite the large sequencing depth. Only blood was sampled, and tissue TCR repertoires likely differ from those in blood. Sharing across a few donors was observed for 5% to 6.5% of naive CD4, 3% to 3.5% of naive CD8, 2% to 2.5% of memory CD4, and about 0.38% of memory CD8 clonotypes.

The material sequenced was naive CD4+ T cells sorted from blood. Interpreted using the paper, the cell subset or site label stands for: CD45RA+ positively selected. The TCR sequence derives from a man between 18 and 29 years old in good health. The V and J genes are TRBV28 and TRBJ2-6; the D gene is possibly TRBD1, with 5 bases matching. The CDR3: CASTPLGRVSGANVLTF. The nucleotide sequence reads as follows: TGTGCCAGCACCCCTTTAGGCAGGGTCTCTGGGGCCAACGTCCTGACTTTC.